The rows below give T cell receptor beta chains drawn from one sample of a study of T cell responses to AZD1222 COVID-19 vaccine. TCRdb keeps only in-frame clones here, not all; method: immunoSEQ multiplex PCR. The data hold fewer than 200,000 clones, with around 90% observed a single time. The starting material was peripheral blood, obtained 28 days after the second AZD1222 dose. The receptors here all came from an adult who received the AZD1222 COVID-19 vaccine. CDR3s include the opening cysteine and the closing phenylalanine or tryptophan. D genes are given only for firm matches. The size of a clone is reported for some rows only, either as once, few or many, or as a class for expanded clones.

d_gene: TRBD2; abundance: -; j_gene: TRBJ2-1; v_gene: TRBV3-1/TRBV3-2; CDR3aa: CASGGLGNYNEQFF; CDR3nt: TGTGCCAGCGGGGGACTAGGAAATTACAATGAGCAGTTCTTC
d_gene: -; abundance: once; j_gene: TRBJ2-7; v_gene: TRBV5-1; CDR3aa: CASSTGWEQYF; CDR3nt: TGCGCCAGCAGCACCGGCTGGGAGCAGTACTTC
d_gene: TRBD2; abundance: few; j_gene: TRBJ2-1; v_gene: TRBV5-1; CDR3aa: CASSLSGTSDEQFF; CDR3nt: TGCGCCAGCAGCCTGTCCGGGACTAGCGATGAGCAGTTCTTC
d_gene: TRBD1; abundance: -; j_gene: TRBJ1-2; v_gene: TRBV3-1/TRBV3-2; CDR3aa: CASSQVGQGDGYTF; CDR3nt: TGTGCCAGCAGCCAAGTGGGACAGGGAGACGGCTACACCTTC
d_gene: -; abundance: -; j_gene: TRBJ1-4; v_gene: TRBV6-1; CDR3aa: CASSESWGPDEKLFF; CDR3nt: TGTGCCAGCAGTGAGTCTTGGGGGCCTGATGAAAAACTGTTTTTT
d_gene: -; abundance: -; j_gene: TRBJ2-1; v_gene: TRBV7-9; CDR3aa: CASSHLSGEQFF; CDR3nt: TGTGCCAGCAGCCATCTAAGTGGTGAGCAGTTCTTC
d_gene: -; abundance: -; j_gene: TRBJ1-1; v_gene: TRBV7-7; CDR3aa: CASSQQANTEAFF; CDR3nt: TGTGCTAGCAGCCAACAGGCGAACACTGAAGCTTTCTTT
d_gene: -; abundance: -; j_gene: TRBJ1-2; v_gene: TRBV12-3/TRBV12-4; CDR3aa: CASSLDRARGYTF; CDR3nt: TGTGCCAGCAGTTTAGACAGAGCGCGCGGCTACACCTTC
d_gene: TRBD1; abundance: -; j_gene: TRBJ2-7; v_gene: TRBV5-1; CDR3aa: CASSLARDSVSYEQYF; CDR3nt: TGCGCCAGCAGCCTCGCCCGGGACAGCGTCTCCTACGAGCAGTACTTC
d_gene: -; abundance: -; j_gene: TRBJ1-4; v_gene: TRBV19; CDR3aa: CASEYPGRRNEKLFF; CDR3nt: TGTGCCAGTGAGTACCCAGGGAGACGTAATGAAAAACTGTTTTTT
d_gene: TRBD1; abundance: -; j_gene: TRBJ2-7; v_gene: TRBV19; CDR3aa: CASSMGQSFSYEQYF; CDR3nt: TGTGCCAGTAGTATGGGACAGTCTTTCTCCTACGAGCAGTACTTC
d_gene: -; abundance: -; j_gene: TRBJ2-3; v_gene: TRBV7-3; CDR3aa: CASSNNKGSDTQYF; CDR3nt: TGTGCCAGCAGCAACAATAAGGGGTCAGATACGCAGTATTTT
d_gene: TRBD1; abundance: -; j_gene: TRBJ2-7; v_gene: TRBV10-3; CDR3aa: CAISAGTGDSEYF; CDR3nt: TGTGCCATCAGTGCAGGGACAGGGGACTCGGAGTACTTC
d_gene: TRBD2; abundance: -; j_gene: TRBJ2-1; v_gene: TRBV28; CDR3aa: CASSSTSGVYNEQFF; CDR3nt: TGTGCCAGCAGTTCGACTAGCGGGGTCTACAATGAGCAGTTCTTC
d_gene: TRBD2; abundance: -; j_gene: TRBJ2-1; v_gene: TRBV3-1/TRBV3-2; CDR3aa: CASSQLLAEYNEQFF; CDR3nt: TGTGCCAGCAGCCAATTGCTAGCGGAATACAATGAGCAGTTCTTC
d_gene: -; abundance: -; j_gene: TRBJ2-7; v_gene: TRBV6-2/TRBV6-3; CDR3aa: CASNPVEDQFEQYF; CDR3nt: TGTGCCAGCAACCCCGTCGAGGATCAGTTCGAGCAGTACTTC
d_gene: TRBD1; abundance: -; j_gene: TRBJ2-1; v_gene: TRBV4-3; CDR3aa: CASSQATGEMVYEQFF; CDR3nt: TGCGCCAGCAGCCAAGCGACAGGGGAGATGGTATATGAGCAGTTCTTC
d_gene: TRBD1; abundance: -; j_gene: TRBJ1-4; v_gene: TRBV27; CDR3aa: CASSPGDRGTEKLFF; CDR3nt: TGTGCCAGCAGTCCAGGGGACAGGGGGACGGAAAAACTGTTTTTT
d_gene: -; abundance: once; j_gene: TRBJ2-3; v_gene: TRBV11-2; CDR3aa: CASSSGITFPVHTDTQYF; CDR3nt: TGTGCCAGCAGCTCGGGAATCACGTTTCCCGTACACACAGATACGCAGTATTTT
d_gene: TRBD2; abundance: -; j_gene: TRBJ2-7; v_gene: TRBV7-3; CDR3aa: CASSQSGGLEQYF; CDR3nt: TGTGCCAGCAGTCAAAGCGGGGGACTCGAGCAGTACTTC
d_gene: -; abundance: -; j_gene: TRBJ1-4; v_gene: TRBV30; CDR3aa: CAYTRGFTTNEKLFF; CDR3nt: TGTGCCTACACGAGGGGTTTTACAACTAATGAAAAACTGTTTTTT
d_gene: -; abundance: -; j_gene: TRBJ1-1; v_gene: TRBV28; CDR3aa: CASSFGGLTSNTEAFF; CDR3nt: TGTGCCAGCAGTTTCGGAGGATTAACTTCGAACACTGAAGCTTTCTTT
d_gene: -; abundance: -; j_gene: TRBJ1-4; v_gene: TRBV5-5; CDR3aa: CASSSGRDGRGEKLFF; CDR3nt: TGTGCCAGCAGCTCGGGCCGGGACGGGAGAGGCGAAAAACTGTTTTTT
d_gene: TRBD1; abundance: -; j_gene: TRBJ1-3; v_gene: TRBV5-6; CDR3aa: CASSQTGDGNTIYF; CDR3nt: TGTGCCAGCAGCCAGACAGGGGATGGAAACACCATATATTTT
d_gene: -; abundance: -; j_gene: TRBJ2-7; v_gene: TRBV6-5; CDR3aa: CATFGPGGFYEQYF; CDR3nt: TGTGCCACCTTCGGGCCCGGGGGCTTCTACGAGCAGTACTTC
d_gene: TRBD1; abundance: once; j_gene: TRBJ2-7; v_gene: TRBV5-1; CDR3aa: CASSWTGGDYEQYF; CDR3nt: TGCGCCAGCAGCTGGACAGGGGGGGACTACGAGCAGTACTTC